This T cell receptor (beta chain) was obtained from a study of cytomegalovirus exposure and HLA in healthy donors. Study context: An earlier analysis found fewer than 140 million unique TCR beta sequences from about 190 million T cells. Findings and caveats of the study: Most CMV-associated TCR beta chains appeared HLA-restricted in a later analysis. Investigators reported more than 150 TCR beta chains as tied to cytomegalovirus.

The CDR3 consists of 17 residues. Trimming removed 0 bases from V and 0 bases from J; junction bases left unmatched: 6. Looked up from germline, CDR1 is MGHRA and CDR2 is YSYEKL. For this clone: Its matching antigen is unknown.

Vbeta (60) and Jbeta (13) primers were used in the PCR. Using immunoSEQ multiplex PCR, the repertoire was profiled, and TCRdb retains in-frame clones only, with some absent. Of approximately 190,000 clones in the sample, approximately 78% were seen once. The sequenced sample consisted of PBMCs. The sequence came from a woman under 30 in good health and CMV-seronegative. This sequence joins TRBV4-1 and TRBJ2-3; 7 bases agree with TRBD1. The CDR3 DNA reads as TGCGCCAGCAGCCAAGAAGGGACAGTCTCTAGCACAGATACGCAGTATTTT. It codes for CASSQEGTVSSTDTQYF.